This T cell receptor (beta chain) originates from a study of neoadjuvant anti-PD-1 for oral cavity cancer. Study as a whole: Non-progressing patients received a fourth nivolumab dose near day 43, then surgery on days 50-56.

Time point reported: after neoadjuvant nivolumab, at surgical resection. Patients had newly diagnosed, untreated stage II-IVA oral cavity squamous cell carcinoma. No culture or expansion preceded analysis of these blood cells. The method was immunoSEQ multiplex PCR; TCRdb's version includes in-frame clones alone and lacks a portion of them. The data hold over 25,000 clones, with around four fifths observed a single time. Material: PBMCs, obtained after nivolumab (anti-PD-1) treatment. This clonotype was sampled from a person aged 40 to 85 with oral cavity squamous cell carcinoma.

The CDR3: CASSPTGRAYEQYF. The CDR3 DNA is TGTGCCAGCAGTCCAACAGGGAGGGCCTACGAGCAGTACTTC. The V and J genes are TRBV28 and TRBJ2-7, with D possibly TRBD2 on 7 matching bases. Germline CDR1 and CDR2: MDHEN and SYDVKM. V lost 5 bases and J 2 bases, leaving 13 bases between the germline ends. The CDR3 length is 14 residues.